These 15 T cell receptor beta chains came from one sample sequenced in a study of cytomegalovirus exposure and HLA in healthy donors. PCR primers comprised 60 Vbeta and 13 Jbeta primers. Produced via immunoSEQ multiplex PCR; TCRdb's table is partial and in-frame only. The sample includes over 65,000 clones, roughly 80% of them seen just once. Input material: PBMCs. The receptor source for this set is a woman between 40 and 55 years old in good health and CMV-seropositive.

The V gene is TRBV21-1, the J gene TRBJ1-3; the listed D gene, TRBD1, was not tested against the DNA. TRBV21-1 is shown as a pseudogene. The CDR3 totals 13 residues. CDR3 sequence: CASSKDRGNTIYF. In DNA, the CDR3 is TGTGCCAGCAGCAAAGACAGGGGAAACACCATATATTTT.

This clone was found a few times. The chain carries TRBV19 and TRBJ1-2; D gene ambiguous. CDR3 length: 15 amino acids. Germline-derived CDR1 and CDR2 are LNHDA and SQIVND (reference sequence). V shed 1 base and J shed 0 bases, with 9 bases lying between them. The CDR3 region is CASSIVPGSNYGYTF. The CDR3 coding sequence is TGTGCCAGTAGTATAGTTCCAGGTTCTAACTATGGCTACACCTTC.

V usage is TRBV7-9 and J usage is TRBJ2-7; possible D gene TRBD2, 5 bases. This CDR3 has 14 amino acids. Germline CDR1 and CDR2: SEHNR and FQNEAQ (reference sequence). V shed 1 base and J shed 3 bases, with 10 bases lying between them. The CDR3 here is CASSLGPGLYEQYF. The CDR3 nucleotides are TGTGCCAGCAGCTTAGGGCCAGGACTCTACGAGCAGTACTTC.

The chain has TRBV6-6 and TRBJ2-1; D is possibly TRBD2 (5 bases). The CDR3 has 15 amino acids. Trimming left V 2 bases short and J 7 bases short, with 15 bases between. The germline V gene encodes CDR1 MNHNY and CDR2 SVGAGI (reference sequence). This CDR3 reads CASSYRAGFQNEQFF. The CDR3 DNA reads TGTGCCAGCAGTTACCGGGCGGGTTTTCAGAATGAGCAGTTCTTC.

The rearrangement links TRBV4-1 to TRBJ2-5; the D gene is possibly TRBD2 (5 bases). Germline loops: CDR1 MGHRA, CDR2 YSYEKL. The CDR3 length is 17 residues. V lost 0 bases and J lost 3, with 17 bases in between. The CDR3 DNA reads TGCGCCAGCAGCCAAGATCCCGCCGGGGTACTAAAAGAGACCCAGTACTTC. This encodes CASSQDPAGVLKETQYF.

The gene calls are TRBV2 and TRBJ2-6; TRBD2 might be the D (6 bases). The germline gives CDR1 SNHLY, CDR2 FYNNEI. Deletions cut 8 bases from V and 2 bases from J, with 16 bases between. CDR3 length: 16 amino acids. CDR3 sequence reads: CASLRVGGAGANVLTF. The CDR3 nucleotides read TGTGCCAGCCTCCGAGTCGGGGGTGCTGGGGCCAACGTCCTGACTTTC. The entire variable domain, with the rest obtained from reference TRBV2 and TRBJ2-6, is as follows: EPEVTQTPSHQVTQMGQEVILRCVPISNHLYFYWYRQILGQKVEFLVSFYNNEISEKSEIFDDQFSVERPDGSNFTLKIRSTKLEDSAMYFCASLRVGGAGANVLTFGAGSRLTVL.

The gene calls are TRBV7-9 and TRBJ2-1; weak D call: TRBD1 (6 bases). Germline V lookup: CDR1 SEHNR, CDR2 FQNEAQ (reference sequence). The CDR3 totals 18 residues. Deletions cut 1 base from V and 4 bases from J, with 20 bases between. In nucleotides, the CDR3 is TGTGCCAGCAGCTTAGTGGGGCTGTCCGGACAGTCTTACAATGAGCAGTTCTTC. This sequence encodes CASSLVGLSGQSYNEQFF.

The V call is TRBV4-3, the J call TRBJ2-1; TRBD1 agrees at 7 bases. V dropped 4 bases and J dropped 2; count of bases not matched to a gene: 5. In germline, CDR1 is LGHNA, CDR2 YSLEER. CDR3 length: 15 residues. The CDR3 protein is CASSLRTGPYNEQFF. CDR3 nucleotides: TGCGCCAGCAGCCTTAGGACAGGTCCCTACAATGAGCAGTTCTTC.

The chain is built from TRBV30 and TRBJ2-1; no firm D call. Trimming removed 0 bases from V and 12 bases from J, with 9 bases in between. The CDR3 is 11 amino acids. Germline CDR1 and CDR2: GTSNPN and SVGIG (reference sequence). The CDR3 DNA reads TGTGCCTGGAGTGTAAAAGCTAGGCAGTTCTTC. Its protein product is CAWSVKARQFF.

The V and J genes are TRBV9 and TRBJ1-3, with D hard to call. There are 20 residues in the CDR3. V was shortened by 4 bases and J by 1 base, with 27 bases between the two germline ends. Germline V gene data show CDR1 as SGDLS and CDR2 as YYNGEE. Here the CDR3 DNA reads TGTGCCAGCAGCCGAACCGGGGATAAGAAGAGGGATGGATCTGGAAACACCATATATTTT. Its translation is CASSRTGDKKRDGSGNTIYF.

CDR3 nucleotide sequence: TGTGCCAGCAGTGATCAGGGCTACGAGCAGTACTTC. Translating gives CASSDQGYEQYF. The chain links TRBV6-1 to TRBJ2-7; possibly TRBD1 for D (5 bases). CDR3 length: 12 amino acids. Trimming cost V 3 bases and J 3 bases, with 6 bases left between them. CDR1 and CDR2 from the germline V gene are MNHNS and SASEGT.

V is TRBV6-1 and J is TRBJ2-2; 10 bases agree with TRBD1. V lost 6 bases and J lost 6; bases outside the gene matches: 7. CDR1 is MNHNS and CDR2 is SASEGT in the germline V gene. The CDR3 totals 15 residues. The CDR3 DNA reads TGTGCCAGCAGGGACAGGGGGGTGGGAGCCGGGGAGCTGTTTTTT. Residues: CASRDRGVGAGELFF.

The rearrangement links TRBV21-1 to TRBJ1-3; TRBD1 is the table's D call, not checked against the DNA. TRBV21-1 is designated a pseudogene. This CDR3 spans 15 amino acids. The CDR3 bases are TGTGCCAGCAGCCAAACAGCACACTCTGGAAACACCATATATTTT. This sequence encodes CASSQTAHSGNTIYF.

The CDR3 region is CASSKGSDTNYGYTF. CDR3 DNA: TGTGCCAGTAGTAAGGGCTCGGACACTAACTATGGCTACACCTTC. The chain recombines TRBV19 with TRBJ1-2; a weak D match, TRBD1 (5 bases). This CDR3 has 15 amino acids. Trimming cost V 4 bases and J 0 bases, with 12 bases left between them. Germline values: CDR1 LNHDA, CDR2 SQIVND (reference sequence). Using reference TRBV19 and TRBJ1-2 for the parts outside the CDR3, the full variable domain is DGGITQSPKYLFRKEGQNVTLSCEQNLNHDAMYWYRQDPGQGLRLIYYSQIVNDFQKGDIAEGYSVSREKKESFPLTVTSAQKNPTAFYLCASSKGSDTNYGYTFGSGTRLTVV.

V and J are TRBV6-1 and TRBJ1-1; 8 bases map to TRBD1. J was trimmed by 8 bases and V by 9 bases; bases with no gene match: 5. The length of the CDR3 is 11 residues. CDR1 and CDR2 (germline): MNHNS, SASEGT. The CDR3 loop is CASQWDREAFF. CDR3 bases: TGTGCCAGTCAGTGGGACAGGGAAGCTTTCTTT.